These 10 T cell receptor beta chains share one sample of origin, sequenced in a study of blood T cell repertoires in COVID-19. The assay was immunoSEQ multiplex PCR, and TCRdb's table has in-frame clones only and misses some. The data show 25,000 or so clones, 90% to 95% seen once. The sequenced sample was peripheral blood. The source is a woman aged 45 to 65 with active COVID-19.

The chain employs TRBV19 and TRBJ2-7; D possibly corresponds to TRBD1 (5 bases). The CDR3 totals 14 residues. CDR1 and CDR2 (germline): LNHDA, SQIVND (reference sequence). Trimming took 5 bases from V and 2 from J, leaving 13 bases between them. The chain's CDR3 is CASSSQGLAYEQYF. DNA for the CDR3: TGTGCCAGTAGTTCCCAGGGCCTTGCCTACGAGCAGTACTTC. The complete variable domain, with remaining parts taken from reference TRBV19 and TRBJ2-7, reads DGGITQSPKYLFRKEGQNVTLSCEQNLNHDAMYWYRQDPGQGLRLIYYSQIVNDFQKGDIAEGYSVSREKKESFPLTVTSAQKNPTAFYLCASSSQGLAYEQYFGPGTRLTVT.

The rearrangement links TRBV11-2 to TRBJ2-5, with D tentatively TRBD2 (6 bases). CDR1 and CDR2 from the germline V gene are SGHAT and FQNNGV. The V gene lost 4 bases and the J gene lost 5 bases, with 11 bases spanning the gap. This CDR3 region has 13 residues. CDR3 region: CASSSTSRETQYF. As DNA, the CDR3 is TGTGCCAGCAGCTCGACTAGTCGGGAGACCCAGTACTTC.

V gene TRBV11-1 combines with J gene TRBJ2-1; 7 bases fit TRBD1. The ends lost 5 bases at V and 0 bases at J; junction bases unmatched: 4. Germline-derived CDR1 and CDR2 are SGHAT and FQDESV (reference sequence). CDR3 length equals 15 residues. The CDR3 region has the DNA TGTGCCAGCAGCCCGACAGGGAACTCCTACAATGAGCAGTTCTTC. The encoded protein is CASSPTGNSYNEQFF.

This chain connects TRBV21-1 to TRBJ2-7; TRBD1 is the table's D call and was not checked against the DNA. TRBV21-1 is described as a pseudogene. This CDR3 has 14 residues. As DNA, the CDR3 is TGTGCCAGCAGTAAGGACAGGGGGCTCGACGAGCAGTACTTC. The encoded protein is CASSKDRGLDEQYF.

The rearrangement joins TRBV9 to TRBJ2-2, with D tentatively TRBD2 (5 bases). This CDR3 has 16 residues. Germline CDR1 SGDLS, CDR2 YYNGEE. The V gene lost 6 bases and the J gene lost 1 base, with 16 bases spanning the gap. For the CDR3, the DNA is TGTGCCAGCAACGTCGCCGGGGATTGGAACACCGGGGAGCTGTTTTTT. Translating gives CASNVAGDWNTGELFF.

The chain joins TRBV27 to TRBJ2-3, with TRBD2 identical over 7 bases. Germline CDR1 reads MNHEY; CDR2 reads SMNVEV (reference sequence). The V gene end was trimmed by 7 bases and the J gene end by 9 bases; junction bases not matched to a gene: 7. There are 12 residues in the CDR3. CDR3 region: CASNQPGGTQYF. The CDR3 DNA reads TGTGCCAGCAACCAACCGGGAGGCACGCAGTATTTT.

This chain joins TRBV28 and TRBJ1-6; D gene uncertain. Germline loops: CDR1 MDHEN, CDR2 SYDVKM. With 3 bases removed from V and 10 bases from J, the gap between germline ends came to 16 bases. There are 15 residues in the CDR3. The CDR3 nucleotides read TGTGCCAGCAGTTTTCTTACCTCAGGAAGGTCACCCCTCCACTTT. It yields the protein CASSFLTSGRSPLHF.

The genes are TRBV6-1 and TRBJ1-4; D unclear. The V gene's germline CDR1 is MNHNS and CDR2 SASEGT. The CDR3 is made up of 13 amino acids. Trimming removed 3 bases from V and 8 bases from J, with 10 bases in between. For the CDR3, the DNA is TGTGCCAGCAGTGAGGGGAGGTCGGAAAAACTGTTTTTT. It encodes CASSEGRSEKLFF.

This sequence joins TRBV2 and TRBJ2-1, with TRBD2 as a possible D gene (5 bases). Trimming removed 3 bases at V and 7 bases at J, with 22 bases between. The CDR3 loop spans 17 amino acids. CDR1 is SNHLY and CDR2 is FYNNEI in the germline V gene. The CDR3 here is CASSDSPLKTNRNEQFF. Here the CDR3 DNA reads TGTGCCAGCAGTGATTCCCCCCTGAAGACTAACCGGAATGAGCAGTTCTTC.

The sample holds one count of this clone. The chain recombines TRBV5-1 with TRBJ2-3; maybe TRBD1 (6 bases). V lost 3 bases, J lost 1 base, and 9 bases lay in between. The CDR3 runs to 14 residues. Germline lookup yields CDR1 SGHRS and CDR2 YFSETQ. In nucleotides, the CDR3 is TGCGCCAGCAGCTCTTGGACAGGCACAGATACGCAGTATTTT. It yields the protein CASSSWTGTDTQYF.